These 20 T cell receptor beta chains were all obtained from the same sample, sequenced in a study of T cells in Graves' hyperthyroidism and ophthalmopathy. RNA transcripts provided the source from which TCR beta CDR3 regions were amplified. HTBI primers were the set used in a first-round RT-PCR of the TCR CDR3. TCRdb independently ran MiXCR on the multiplex PCR reads; one entry per CDR3 protein. The sample lists roughly 360,000 distinct CDR3 sequences, about 13% occurring once. What was sequenced was blood. All receptors come from a man aged 30 to 45 with Graves' hyperthyroidism that later progressed to Graves' ophthalmopathy.

This clonotype occurred many times. The chain uses TRBV28 and TRBJ1-4, with D uncertain. Germline CDR1 reads MDHEN; CDR2 reads SYDVKM. Trimming cost V 4 bases and J 1 base, with 10 bases left between them. The CDR3 has 15 amino acids. The CDR3, as DNA: TGTGCCAGCAGTTCCTCGGGATTAACTAATGAAAAACTGTTTTTT. Translating gives CASSSSGLTNEKLFF.

This clonotype was picked up many times. The genes are TRBV7-9 and TRBJ2-5; no definite D call. The CDR3 covers 13 residues. The ends were cut back, 4 bases at V and 5 bases at J, with 11 bases in the middle. Germline V gene data show CDR1 as SEHNR and CDR2 as FQNEAQ (reference sequence). CDR3 DNA: TGTGCCAGCAGCTACCCGCCCGGGGAGACCCAGTACTTC. It translates to CASSYPPGETQYF.

Notes on this clonotype: A much larger clone differs from this one at a single base, so this may be a read error. J is TRBJ2-1 and V is TRBV5-1; D not certain. Trimming pared 3 bases from V and 7 bases from J, leaving 8 bases between. Germline V gene data show CDR1 as SGHRS and CDR2 as YFSETQ. This CDR3 is built from 12 residues. CDR3 coding DNA: TGCGCCAGCAGCTCGTTGGGGAATGAGCAGTTCTTC. It specifies CASSSLGNEQFF.

In this sample, this clonotype turned up many times. The J gene is TRBJ2-1, the V gene TRBV6-1; D could derive from TRBD1 or TRBD2 (6 bases each). The CDR3 loop spans 16 amino acids. V lost 2 bases and J lost 2, with 13 bases in between. In germline, CDR1 is MNHNS, CDR2 SASEGT. The CDR3 spells CASSESLGGPYNEQFF. The CDR3 nucleotides read TGTGCCAGCAGTGAATCCTTGGGGGGCCCCTACAATGAGCAGTTCTTC.

This clonotype came up a few times. This sequence joins TRBV7-8 and TRBJ2-5, with 7 bases aligning to TRBD2. Germline V gives CDR1 SGHVS, CDR2 FQNEAQ. V trimming: 4 bases; J trimming: 5 bases; junction bases outside the gene matches: 10. The CDR3 length is 15 residues. CDR3 protein: CASSSEAGPGETQYF. In nucleotides, the CDR3 is TGTGCCAGCAGCTCTGAAGCGGGGCCCGGGGAGACCCAGTACTTC.

The chain combines TRBV13 with TRBJ2-7; the D gene is possibly TRBD2 (5 bases). The CDR3 extends over 16 amino acids. CDR1 and CDR2 (germline): PRHDT, FYEKMQ (reference sequence). The ends were cut back, 3 bases at V and 6 bases at J, with 21 bases in the middle. This CDR3 is CASSFVPRGPMGEQYF. Written as DNA, the CDR3 is TGTGCCAGCAGCTTTGTTCCCCGCGGGCCCATGGGCGAGCAGTACTTC.

There are many counts of this clonotype. V and J are TRBV28 and TRBJ2-1; D is unresolved. The CDR3 sequence is 14 residues long. Trimming took 10 bases from V and 3 from J, leaving 16 bases between them. Germline assignment: CDR1 MDHEN and CDR2 SYDVKM. CDR3 loop: CATLTGDVYNEQFF. The CDR3, as DNA: TGTGCCACCCTAACGGGCGACGTCTACAATGAGCAGTTCTTC.

This clonotype appeared a few times. The gene calls are TRBV7-2 and TRBJ2-2, with 8 bases aligning to TRBD2. Germline V gene sequence: CDR1 SGHTA, CDR2 FQGNSA. Trimming cost V 1 base and J 0 bases; bases outside gene matches: 4. The CDR3 totals 17 residues. For the CDR3, the DNA is TGTGCCAGCAGCTTAGAGGGCGGGGGGCCGAACACCGGGGAGCTGTTTTTT. Encoded protein: CASSLEGGGPNTGELFF.

This clonotype was counted many times. The chain uses TRBV3-1 and TRBJ2-5; D uncertain. V was shortened by 0 bases and J by 10 bases, with 12 bases between the two germline ends. The CDR3 contains 13 residues. The germline gives CDR1 LGHDT, CDR2 YNNKEL (reference sequence). The CDR3 is CASSQDRHGSQYF. The CDR3 region has the DNA TGTGCCAGCAGCCAAGATAGGCATGGCAGCCAGTACTTC.

The V and J genes are TRBV7-9 and TRBJ2-1; 9 bases are shared with TRBD2. With 5 bases clipped from V and 8 bases from J, the junction kept 16 bases outside the gene matches. The V gene's germline CDR1 is SEHNR and CDR2 FQNEAQ (reference sequence). The CDR3 is made up of 17 amino acids. The CDR3 loop reads CASSQLGTSPLVDEQFF. The CDR3 DNA follows: TGTGCCAGCAGCCAACTTGGGACTAGCCCGCTTGTCGATGAGCAGTTCTTC. Looking up the rest from reference TRBV7-9 and TRBJ2-1 gives the full variable domain: DTGVSQNPRHKITKRGQNVTFRCDPISEHNRLYWYRQTLGQGPEFLTYFQNEAQLEKSRLLSDRFSAERPKGSFSTLEIQRTEQGDSAMYLCASSQLGTSPLVDEQFFGPGTRLTVL.

In regard to this clonotype: This could be a read error, since a much larger clone is one nucleotide away. The gene calls are TRBV11-1 and TRBJ2-3, with D unclear. CDR3 length equals 13 residues. Trimming pared 5 bases from V and 4 bases from J, leaving 10 bases between. The germline V gene encodes CDR1 SGHAT and CDR2 FQDESV (reference sequence). CDR3 region: CASSAAGADTQYF. The DNA for the CDR3 is TGTGCCAGCAGCGCCGCTGGCGCAGATACGCAGTATTTT.

In this sample, this clonotype turned up many times. The chain has TRBV16 and TRBJ2-1; possible D gene TRBD2, 6 bases. Per the germline V gene, CDR1 is KGHSY and CDR2 is FQNENV. The ends were cut back, 11 bases at V and 9 bases at J, with 11 bases in the middle. This CDR3 comprises 10 residues. This chain's CDR3 is CASGGVEQFF. The CDR3 coding sequence is TGTGCCTCCGGCGGGGTTGAGCAGTTCTTC.

At least ten counts were recorded for this clonotype. The chain employs TRBV18 and TRBJ1-1; D ambiguous. The V end was cut by 3 bases, the J end by 1 base, with 12 bases between. The CDR3 has 15 amino acids. Germline-derived CDR1 and CDR2 are KGHSH and LQKENI. CDR3 DNA sequence: TGTGCCAGCTCACCGGGAGCAGCAACGAACACTGAAGCTTTCTTT. Amino acids: CASSPGAATNTEAFF. Together with reference TRBV18 and TRBJ1-1, the CDR3 gives the full variable domain: NAGVMQNPRHLVRRRGQEARLRCSPMKGHSHVYWYRQLPEEGLKFMVYLQKENIIDESGMPKERFSAEFPKEGPSILRIQQVVRGDSAAYFCASSPGAATNTEAFFGQGTRLTVV.

Only one count was recorded for this clonotype. V gene TRBV12-3 or TRBV12-4 combines with J gene TRBJ2-1; TRBD2 agrees at 9 bases. The CDR3 loop spans 13 amino acids. Unmatched junction bases numbered 7, after V lost 8 bases and J lost 8 bases. CDR3 bases: TGTGCCAGCGGAGGACTAGCGCCCCATGAGCAGTTCTTC. It specifies CASGGLAPHEQFF.

This clonotype showed up many times. The chain couples TRBV18 to TRBJ1-1; D possibly corresponds to TRBD1 (6 bases). Trimming shortened V by 3 bases and J by 10 bases, and 15 bases separated the two germline ends. This CDR3 contains 13 residues. In germline, CDR1 is KGHSH, CDR2 LQKENI. CDR3 coding DNA: TGTGCCAGCTCACCCGCTGGGGGGCCTGGAGCTTTCTTT. It codes for CASSPAGGPGAFF.

This chain uses TRBV5-1 with TRBJ1-6; D ambiguous. Germline V gene lookup returns CDR1 SGHRS and CDR2 YFSETQ. V lost 0 bases, J lost 7 bases, and 11 bases lay in between. This CDR3 comprises 15 residues. DNA of the CDR3: TGCGCCAGCAGCTTGGAGGCGCCGGGCAATTCACCCCTCCACTTT. Residues: CASSLEAPGNSPLHF.

This clonotype was counted many times. This sequence joins TRBV7-9 and TRBJ2-1; D is possibly TRBD2 (5 bases). CDR1 and CDR2 (germline): SEHNR, FQNEAQ (reference sequence). V was shortened by 5 bases and J by 9 bases, with 8 bases between the two germline ends. This CDR3 region has 11 residues. In DNA, the CDR3 is TGTGCCAGCAGCCTAACTAGTGAGCAGTTCTTC. This encodes CASSLTSEQFF.

J is TRBJ2-1 and V is TRBV12-3 or TRBV12-4; TRBD2 aligns across 7 bases. The CDR3 spans 14 residues. J lost 0 bases, V lost 9 bases, and 5 bases had no gene match. The CDR3 sequence is CASERDPSYNEQFF. CDR3 bases: TGTGCCAGTGAGCGGGATCCCTCCTACAATGAGCAGTTCTTC.

This clonotype turned up a few times. This sequence joins TRBV28 and TRBJ1-5, with D perhaps TRBD1 (6 bases). Looked up from germline, CDR1 is MDHEN and CDR2 is SYDVKM. The CDR3 has 15 amino acids. The V end was cut by 4 bases, the J end by 4 bases, with 14 bases between. The CDR3 DNA sequence: TGTGCCAGCAGTTCGGGGACACTTAGAAATCAGCCCCAGCATTTT. Translated, it gives CASSSGTLRNQPQHF. Drawing the rest from reference TRBV28 and TRBJ1-5, the complete variable domain is DVKVTQSSRYLVKRTGEKVFLECVQDMDHENMFWYRQDPGLGLRLIYFSYDVKMKEKGDIPEGYSVSREKKERFSLILESASTNQTSMYLCASSSGTLRNQPQHFGDGTRLSIL.

This clonotype was counted many times. V usage is TRBV5-1 and J usage is TRBJ2-3, with a weak D call TRBD1 (6 bases). The CDR3 spans 15 residues. Germline loops: CDR1 SGHRS, CDR2 YFSETQ. V was pared by 0 bases and J by 5 bases, with 13 bases between. The CDR3 spells CASSLEPGQRDTQYF. The CDR3 nucleotides read TGCGCCAGCAGCTTGGAACCGGGACAAAGAGATACGCAGTATTTT. Filled out from reference TRBV5-1 and TRBJ2-3, the complete variable domain reads KAGVTQTPRYLIKTRGQQVTLSCSPISGHRSVSWYQQTPGQGLQFLFEYFSETQRNKGNFPGRFSGRQFSNSRSEMNVSTLELGDSALYLCASSLEPGQRDTQYFGPGTRLTVL.